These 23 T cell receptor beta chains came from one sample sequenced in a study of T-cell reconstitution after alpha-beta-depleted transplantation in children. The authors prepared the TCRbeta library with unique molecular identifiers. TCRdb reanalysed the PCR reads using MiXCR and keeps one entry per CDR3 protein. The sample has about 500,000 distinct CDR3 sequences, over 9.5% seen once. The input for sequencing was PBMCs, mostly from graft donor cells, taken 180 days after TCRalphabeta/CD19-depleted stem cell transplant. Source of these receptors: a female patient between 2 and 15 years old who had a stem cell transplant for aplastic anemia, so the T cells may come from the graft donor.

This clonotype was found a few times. The chain's CDR3 is CASSPGDRRDGYTF. For the CDR3, the DNA is TGTGCCAGCAGCCCGGGGGACAGGAGGGATGGCTACACCTTC. The chain joins TRBV7-9 to TRBJ1-2; 8 nucleotides agree with TRBD1. J gave up 6 bases and V 5 bases, and 8 bases lay outside the gene matches. The germline V gene has CDR1 SEHNR and CDR2 FQNEAQ (reference sequence). CDR3 length equals 14 residues.

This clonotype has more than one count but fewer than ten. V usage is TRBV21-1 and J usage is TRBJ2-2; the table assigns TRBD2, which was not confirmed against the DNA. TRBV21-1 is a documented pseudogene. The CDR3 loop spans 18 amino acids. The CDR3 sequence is CASGPTSAGFRDTGELFF. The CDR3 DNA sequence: TGTGCCAGCGGACCAACCTCAGCGGGATTCAGGGACACCGGGGAGCTGTTTTTT.

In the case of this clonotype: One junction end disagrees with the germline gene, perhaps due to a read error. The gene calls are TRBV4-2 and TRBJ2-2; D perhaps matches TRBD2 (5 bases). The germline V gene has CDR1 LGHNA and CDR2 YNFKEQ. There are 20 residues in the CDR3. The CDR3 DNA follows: TGTGCCAGCAGCCAAGATTCGATATTTCTAGGACTGCTTAACACCTGGGAGCTGTTTTTT. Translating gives CASSQDSIFLGLLNTWELFF.

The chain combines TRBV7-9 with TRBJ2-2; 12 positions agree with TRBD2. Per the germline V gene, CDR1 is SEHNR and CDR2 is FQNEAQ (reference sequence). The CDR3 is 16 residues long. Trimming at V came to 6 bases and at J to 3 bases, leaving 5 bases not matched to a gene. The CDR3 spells CASSSGLAGHTGELFF. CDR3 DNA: TGTGCCAGCAGTTCTGGACTAGCGGGACACACCGGGGAGCTGTTTTTT.

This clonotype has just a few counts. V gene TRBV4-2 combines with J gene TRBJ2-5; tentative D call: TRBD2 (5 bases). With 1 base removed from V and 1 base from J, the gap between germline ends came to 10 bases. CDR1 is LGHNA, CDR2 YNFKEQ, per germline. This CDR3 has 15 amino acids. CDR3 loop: CASSQVSALQETQYF. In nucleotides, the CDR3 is TGTGCCAGCAGCCAAGTTAGCGCCCTCCAAGAGACCCAGTACTTC.

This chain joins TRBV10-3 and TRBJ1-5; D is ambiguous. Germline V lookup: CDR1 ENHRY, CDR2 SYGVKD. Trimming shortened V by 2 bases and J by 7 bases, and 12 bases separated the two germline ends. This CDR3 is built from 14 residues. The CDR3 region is CAISEGRTYQPQHF. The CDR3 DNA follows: TGTGCCATCAGTGAGGGGAGGACGTACCAGCCCCAGCATTTT.

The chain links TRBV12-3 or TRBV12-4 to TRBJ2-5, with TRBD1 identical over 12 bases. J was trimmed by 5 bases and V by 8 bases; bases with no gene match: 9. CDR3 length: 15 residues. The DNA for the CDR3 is TGTGCCAGCCGGCTTTGGGACAGGGGGCGGGAGACCCAGTACTTC. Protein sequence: CASRLWDRGRETQYF.

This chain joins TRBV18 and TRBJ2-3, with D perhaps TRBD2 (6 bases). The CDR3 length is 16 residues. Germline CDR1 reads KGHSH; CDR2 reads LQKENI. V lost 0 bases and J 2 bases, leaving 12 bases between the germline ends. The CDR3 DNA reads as TGTGCCAGCTCACCACCGTCTAGCGCCTCCACAGATACGCAGTATTTT. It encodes CASSPPSSASTDTQYF.

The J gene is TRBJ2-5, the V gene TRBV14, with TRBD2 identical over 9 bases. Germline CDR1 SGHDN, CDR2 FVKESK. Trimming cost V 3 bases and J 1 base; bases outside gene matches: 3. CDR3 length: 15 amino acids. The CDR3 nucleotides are TGTGCCAGCAGCCAGATTAGCGGGAGCCAAGAGACCCAGTACTTC. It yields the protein CASSQISGSQETQYF.

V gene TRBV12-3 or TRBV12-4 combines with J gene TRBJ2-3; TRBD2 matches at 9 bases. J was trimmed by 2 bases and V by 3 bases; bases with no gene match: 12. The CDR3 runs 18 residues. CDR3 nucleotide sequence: TGTGCCAGCAGTTTTAGCGCTCGACTAGCGGAACCCACAGATACGCAGTATTTT. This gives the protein CASSFSARLAEPTDTQYF.

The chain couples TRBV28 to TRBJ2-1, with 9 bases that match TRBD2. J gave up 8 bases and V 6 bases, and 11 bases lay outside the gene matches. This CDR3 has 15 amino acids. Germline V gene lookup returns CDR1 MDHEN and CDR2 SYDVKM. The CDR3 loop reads CASRTGQREVDEQFF. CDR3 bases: TGTGCCAGCAGGACGGGCCAGCGGGAGGTCGATGAGCAGTTCTTC.

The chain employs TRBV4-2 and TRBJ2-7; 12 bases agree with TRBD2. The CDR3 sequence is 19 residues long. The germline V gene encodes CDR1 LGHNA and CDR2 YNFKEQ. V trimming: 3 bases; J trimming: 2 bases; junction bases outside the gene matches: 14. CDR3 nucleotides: TGTGCCAGCAGCCATTCCCCGTGGCTAGCGGGAGGGGAGACCTACGAGCAGTACTTC. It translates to CASSHSPWLAGGETYEQYF.

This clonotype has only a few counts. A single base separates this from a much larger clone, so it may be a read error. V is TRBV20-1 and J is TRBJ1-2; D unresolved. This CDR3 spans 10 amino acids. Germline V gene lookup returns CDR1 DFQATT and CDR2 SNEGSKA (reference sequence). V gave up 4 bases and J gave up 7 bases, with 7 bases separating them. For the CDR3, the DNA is TGCAGTGCTAATGAGCGTGGCTACACCTTC. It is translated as CSANERGYTF.

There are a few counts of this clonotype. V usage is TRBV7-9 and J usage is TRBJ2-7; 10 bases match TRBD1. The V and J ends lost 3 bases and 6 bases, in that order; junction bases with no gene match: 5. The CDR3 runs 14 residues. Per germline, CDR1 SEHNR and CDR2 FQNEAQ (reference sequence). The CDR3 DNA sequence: TGTGCCAGCAGCTTTACCGGGACAGGGGCCGAGCAGTACTTC. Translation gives CASSFTGTGAEQYF.

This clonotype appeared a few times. Here the CDR3 DNA reads TGTGCCAGCAGTCGTCAACTTTTCCAGGGCCGCTCCTACAATGAGCAGTTCTTC. Protein sequence: CASSRQLFQGRSYNEQFF. The chain uses TRBV6-4 and TRBJ2-1; the D gene is possibly TRBD1 (5 bases). Trimming removed 5 bases at V and 0 bases at J, with 20 bases between. This CDR3 region has 18 residues. Per germline, CDR1 MRHNA and CDR2 SNTAGT.

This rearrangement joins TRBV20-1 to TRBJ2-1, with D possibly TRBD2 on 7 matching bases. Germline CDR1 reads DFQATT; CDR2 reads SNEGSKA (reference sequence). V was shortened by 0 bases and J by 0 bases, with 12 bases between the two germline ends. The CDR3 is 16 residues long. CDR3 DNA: TGCAGTGCTAGAGATCGGGGGGCGAGCTCCTACAATGAGCAGTTCTTC. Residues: CSARDRGASSYNEQFF.

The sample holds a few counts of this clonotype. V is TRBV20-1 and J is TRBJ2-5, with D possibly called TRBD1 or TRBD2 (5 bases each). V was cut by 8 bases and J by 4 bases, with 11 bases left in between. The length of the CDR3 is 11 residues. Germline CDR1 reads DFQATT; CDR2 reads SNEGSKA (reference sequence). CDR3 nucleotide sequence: TGCAGTTTTAGGGGAGTAGAGACCCAGTACTTC. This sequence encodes CSFRGVETQYF.

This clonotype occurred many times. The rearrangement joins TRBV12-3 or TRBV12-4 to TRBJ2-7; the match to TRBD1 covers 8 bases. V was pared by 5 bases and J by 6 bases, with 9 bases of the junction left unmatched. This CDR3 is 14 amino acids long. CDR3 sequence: CASSLRTGSAEQYF. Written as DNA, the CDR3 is TGTGCCAGCAGTCTCAGGACAGGGTCGGCCGAGCAGTACTTC.

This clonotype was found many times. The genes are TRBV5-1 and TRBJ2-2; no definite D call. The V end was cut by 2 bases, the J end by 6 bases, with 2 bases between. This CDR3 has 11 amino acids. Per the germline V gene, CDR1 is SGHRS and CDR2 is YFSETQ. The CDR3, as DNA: TGCGCCAGCAGCTTTGCCGGGGAGCTGTTTTTT. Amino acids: CASSFAGELFF.

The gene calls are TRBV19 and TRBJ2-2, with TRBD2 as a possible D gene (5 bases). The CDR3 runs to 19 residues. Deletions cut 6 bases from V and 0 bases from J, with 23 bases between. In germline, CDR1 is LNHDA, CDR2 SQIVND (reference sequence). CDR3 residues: CASRFSNLATTANTGELFF. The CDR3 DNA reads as TGTGCCAGTAGATTTTCTAATCTAGCTACTACCGCGAACACCGGGGAGCTGTTTTTT.

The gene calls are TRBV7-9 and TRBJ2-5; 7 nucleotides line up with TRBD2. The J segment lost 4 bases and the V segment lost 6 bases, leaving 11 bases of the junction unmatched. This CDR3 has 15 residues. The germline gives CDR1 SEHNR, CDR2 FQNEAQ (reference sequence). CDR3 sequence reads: CASRTASGMRETQYF. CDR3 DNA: TGTGCCAGCAGGACAGCCAGCGGGATGCGAGAGACCCAGTACTTC.

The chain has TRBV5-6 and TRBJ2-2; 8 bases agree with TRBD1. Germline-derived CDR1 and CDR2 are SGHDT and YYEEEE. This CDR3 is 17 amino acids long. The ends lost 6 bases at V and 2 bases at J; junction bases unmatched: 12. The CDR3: CASISRQGHLNTGELFF. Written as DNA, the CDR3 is TGTGCCAGCATCTCGAGACAGGGGCACCTTAACACCGGGGAGCTGTTTTTT.

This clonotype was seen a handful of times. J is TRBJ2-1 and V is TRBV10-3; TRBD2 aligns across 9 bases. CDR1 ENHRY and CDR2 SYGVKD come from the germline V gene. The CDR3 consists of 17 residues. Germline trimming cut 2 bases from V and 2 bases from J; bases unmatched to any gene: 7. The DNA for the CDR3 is TGTGCCATCAGTGAGATCCATAGCGGGAGAACCTACAATGAGCAGTTCTTC. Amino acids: CAISEIHSGRTYNEQFF.